This record covers a single T cell receptor beta chain. Sequenced by immunoSEQ multiplex PCR; TCRdb stores in-frame clones only, minus some. The repertoire holds 40,000 to 55,000 clones, with approximately 91% as singletons. This specimen belongs to a study of T cell changes during pregnancy in multiple sclerosis. Material: CD4+ T cells from peripheral blood mononuclear cells, obtained in the first trimester of pregnancy. The receptor's source is a female donor with multiple sclerosis, enrolled in a pregnancy study.

The CDR3 bases are TGCAGCGTCCGGACTAGCGGGACCGGGGAGCTGTTTTTT. It specifies CSVRTSGTGELFF. The J gene is TRBJ2-2, the V gene TRBV29-1; 11 bases match TRBD2. Germline trimming cut 6 bases from V and 5 bases from J; bases unmatched to any gene: 2. The V gene's germline CDR1 is SQVTM and CDR2 ANQGSEA. This CDR3 is 13 amino acids long.